The 14 T cell receptor beta chains given below trace back to one sample, sequenced in a study of T cells after yellow fever vaccination. TCRdb redid the calling of the 5' RACE reads with MiXCR, one entry per CDR3 protein. The table records around 310,000 distinct CDR3 sequences, roughly 4.3% of them present only once. Sequenced material: PBMCs, taken 15 days after the yellow fever booster vaccination. These receptors were taken from a man in his late teens or twenties who received the YFV17D yellow fever vaccine.

The chain couples TRBV12-3 or TRBV12-4 to TRBJ2-7; no reliable D call. The CDR3 sequence is 13 residues long. The V gene lost 5 bases and the J gene lost 2 bases, with 10 bases spanning the gap. CDR3 coding DNA: TGTGCCAGCAGTGTCGGAGCCGCCTACGAGCAGTACGTC. Amino acids: CASSVGAAYEQYV.

There are a few counts of this clonotype. This sequence joins TRBV18 and TRBJ1-5, with a tentative D call TRBD1 (6 bases). Germline CDR1 is KGHSH and CDR2 is LQKENI. V dropped 2 bases and J dropped 0 bases, with 11 bases sitting between them. This CDR3 contains 16 residues. This chain's CDR3 is CASSPTGTLSNQPQHF. Here the CDR3 DNA reads TGTGCCAGCTCACCAACAGGGACCCTTAGCAATCAGCCCCAGCATTTT.

This sequence joins TRBV20-1 and TRBJ2-3; either TRBD1 or TRBD2 may fit D (5 bases each). V dropped 2 bases and J dropped 2 bases, with 14 bases sitting between them. CDR1 is DFQATT and CDR2 is SNEGSKA in the germline V gene (reference sequence). There are 15 residues in the CDR3. This chain's CDR3 is CSARLLGDLTDTQYF. The CDR3 bases are TGCAGTGCTAGATTACTTGGGGACCTCACAGATACGCAGTATTTT.

This clonotype was seen a few times. The rearrangement joins TRBV6-5 to TRBJ1-6; D not resolved. The CDR3 loop spans 15 amino acids. Trimming removed 2 bases from V and 7 bases from J, with 12 bases in between. CDR1 MNHEY and CDR2 SVGAGI come from the germline V gene. CDR3 nucleotide sequence: TGTGCCAGCAGTTACCGAGACGGCCCCAATTCACCCCTCCACTTT. Residues: CASSYRDGPNSPLHF.

This clonotype was observed at least ten times. V gene TRBV5-1 combines with J gene TRBJ1-6; unclear D gene. V lost 0 bases to trimming and J lost 7 bases, with 14 bases between them. The CDR3 length is 16 residues. Germline assignment: CDR1 SGHRS and CDR2 YFSETQ. The CDR3 protein is CASSLAGQGRNSPLHF. In nucleotides, the CDR3 is TGCGCCAGCAGCTTGGCCGGGCAAGGGCGCAATTCACCCCTCCACTTT.

This clonotype has only a few counts. V usage is TRBV5-1 and J usage is TRBJ2-1; tentatively, D is TRBD1 (5 bases). The CDR3 sequence is 13 residues long. Trimming cost V 2 bases and J 10 bases, with 13 bases left between them. The germline V gene encodes CDR1 SGHRS and CDR2 YFSETQ. The CDR3 sequence: CASSFRSQVEQFF. CDR3 sequence (DNA): TGCGCCAGCAGCTTTCGCTCACAGGTGGAGCAGTTCTTC. Full variable domain (remainder filled in from reference TRBV5-1 and TRBJ2-1): KAGVTQTPRYLIKTRGQQVTLSCSPISGHRSVSWYQQTPGQGLQFLFEYFSETQRNKGNFPGRFSGRQFSNSRSEMNVSTLELGDSALYLCASSFRSQVEQFFGPGTRLTVL.

V and J are TRBV5-1 and TRBJ2-4, with 7 bases identical to TRBD2. V was clipped by 4 bases and J by 2 bases; unmatched bases: 6. Germline V gene lookup returns CDR1 SGHRS and CDR2 YFSETQ. The CDR3 has 15 amino acids. CDR3 sequence reads: CASSPGGGTKNIQYF. The CDR3 DNA reads as TGCGCCAGCAGCCCGGGAGGAGGAACCAAAAACATTCAGTACTTC.

There are many counts of this clonotype. The chain joins TRBV30 to TRBJ1-1, with a possible D match to TRBD1 (6 bases). The CDR3 is 11 residues long. Germline assignment: CDR1 GTSNPN and CDR2 SVGIG (reference sequence). The ends were cut back, 5 bases at V and 10 bases at J, with 14 bases in the middle. CDR3 residues: CAWGTGRVAFF. The DNA of the CDR3 is TGTGCCTGGGGCACAGGGCGGGTAGCTTTCTTT. Together with reference TRBV30 and TRBJ1-1, the CDR3 gives the full variable domain: SQTIHQWPATLVQPVGSPLSLECTVEGTSNPNLYWYRQAAGRGLQLLFYSVGIGQISSEVPQNLSASRPQDRQFILSSKKLLLSDSGFYLCAWGTGRVAFFGQGTRLTVV.

Ten or more counts support this clonotype. The chain uses TRBV7-6 and TRBJ2-7, with 7 bases that match TRBD1. J was trimmed by 2 bases and V by 4 bases; bases with no gene match: 5. Germline lookup yields CDR1 SGHVS and CDR2 FNYEAQ. CDR3 length equals 14 residues. Here the CDR3 DNA reads TGTGCCAGCAGCTCCTCCGGGACAGCCTACGAGCAGTACTTC. Translation: CASSSSGTAYEQYF.

This clonotype has a handful of counts. This chain joins TRBV10-3 and TRBJ2-5; 7 nucleotides agree with TRBD1. Losses at the gene ends were 8 bases for V and 4 bases for J; bases not matched to a gene: 10. Germline loops: CDR1 ENHRY, CDR2 SYGVKD. The CDR3 runs 14 residues. CDR3 nucleotides: TGTGCCATCGGGGTACTTGAGGGGGCAGAGACCCAGTACTTC. This codes for CAIGVLEGAETQYF.

This clonotype was seen ten or more times. The chain uses TRBV27 and TRBJ2-3, with a possible D match to TRBD1 (6 bases). Trimming pared 6 bases from V and 2 bases from J, leaving 33 bases between. The CDR3 has 21 residues. Germline V gives CDR1 MNHEY, CDR2 SMNVEV (reference sequence). In nucleotides, the CDR3 is TGTGCCAGCAGAGCTTTAAGGACAGCGCTGGGACACGTCTCAGTCACAGATACGCAGTATTTT. This translates into CASRALRTALGHVSVTDTQYF.

The chain has TRBV4-2 and TRBJ2-1, with D perhaps being TRBD1 or TRBD2 (6 bases each). The germline V and J ends were trimmed by 0 bases and 1 base, with 10 bases remaining between them. This CDR3 has 16 residues. CDR1 and CDR2 (germline): LGHNA, YNFKEQ. CDR3 sequence: CASSQDWGASYNEQFF. The CDR3 DNA sequence: TGTGCCAGCAGCCAAGACTGGGGGGCATCCTACAATGAGCAGTTCTTC.

This clonotype turned up a few times. CDR3 sequence (DNA): TGCGCCAGCAGCCACGCACCGGGACAGTCTAACTATGGCTACACCTTC. Translated, it gives CASSHAPGQSNYGYTF. This chain uses TRBV4-1 with TRBJ1-2; 7 bases are shared with TRBD1. Germline lookup yields CDR1 MGHRA and CDR2 YSYEKL. The CDR3 totals 16 residues. V lost 3 bases, J lost 0 bases, and 7 bases stayed unmatched.

This clonotype was observed at least ten times. The chain employs TRBV12-3 or TRBV12-4 and TRBJ2-1, with TRBD2 matching over 11 bases. This CDR3 contains 15 residues. The trim removed 2 bases at V and 6 bases at J, leaving 3 bases unmatched. The CDR3 here is CASSLIAGGRNEQFF. The DNA of the CDR3 is TGTGCCAGCAGTTTAATAGCGGGGGGGCGCAATGAGCAGTTCTTC.